This TCR beta chain was sequenced in a study of T and B cells in COVID-19 patients. There are 16 residues in the CDR3. The V gene lost 5 bases and the J gene lost 4 bases, with 18 bases spanning the gap. Germline CDR1 is SEHNR and CDR2 is FQNEAQ (reference sequence). BIOMED2 TRB-A/B primer pools were used in multiplex TRB PCR. Each CDR3 protein gets one entry after TCRdb re-called the multiplex PCR reads with MiXCR. Among over 10,000 distinct CDR3 sequences listed, around 30% were seen once. From blood, roughly 250-500 ng of genomic DNA served as TRB template. This clonotype was counted only a few times.

V usage is TRBV7-9 and J usage is TRBJ2-1; D is possibly TRBD2 (6 bases). The source is a human donor who had recovered from COVID-19. Sequences were obtained from blood. The CDR3 reads CASSLGRVAEYNEQFF. CDR3 coding DNA: TGTGCCAGCAGCCTCGGAAGAGTAGCGGAATACAATGAGCAGTTCTTC.